This TCR beta chain was profiled in a study of tumor-infiltrating lymphocytes in primary liver carcinoma. Study at large: Tumors, staged T1-T3 N0M0, spanned about 4.2 to 11 cm. Study findings and constraints: Overlap between tumor regions exceeded overlap of tumor with adjacent tissue or blood.

Between roughly 20 and 31 mg of unsorted bulk tissue served as the source from which RNA and DNA were co-extracted. In regard to this clonotype: Its target is unknown. At one of its ends the junction is not consistent with the germline gene, which may arise from a read error.

Germline CDR1 SGHDT, CDR2 YYEEEE. This CDR3 comprises 14 residues. Synthesis of TCR beta cDNA was carried out from 500 ng total RNA with a constant-region primer. Three nested multiplex PCR rounds, a slightly modified ARM-PCR method, built the TCR beta libraries. Rounds one and two of PCR, each of around 9 cycles, were primed with TRBV1-TRBV30 forward primers and a C-beta reverse primer. TCRdb independently ran MiXCR on the multiplex PCR reads; one entry per CDR3 protein. The table lists around 47,000 distinct CDR3 sequences, approximately 73% of them singletons. This rearrangement joins TRBV5-6 to TRBJ2-5; 7 bases fit TRBD2. The TCR originated in a man aged 40-50 years with primary liver carcinoma and hepatitis B virus infection. Sequencing was performed on liver tumor tissue from sampling region 2. Regarding subset: tumor region T2, inferior pole. The chain's CDR3 is CATSLETSQVTQYF. CDR3 nucleotide sequence: TGTGCCACCAGCTTGGAGACTAGCCAAGTGACCCAGTACTTC.